Listed below are T cell receptor beta chains from one sample, sequenced in a study of blood T cell repertoires in COVID-19. Produced via immunoSEQ multiplex PCR; TCRdb's table is partial and in-frame only. The top ten clones hold approximately 7% of a sample with around 100,000 clones, 87% of them seen once. Sequencing used peripheral blood. These receptors all come from a human donor with acute or convalescent COVID-19. The donor label of this sample is uncertain. CDR3s include the opening cysteine and the closing phenylalanine or tryptophan. A D gene is named only where the DNA matches it firmly. Clone size is not always given. Where it is, it says once, few, many or a class for expanded clones.

abundance,v_gene,len,d_gene,j_gene,CDR3nt,CDR3aa
.,TRBV7-9,18,.,TRBJ2-2,TGTGCCAGCACCCCACCCTCGGGGGGCCAAAAGGGCACCGGGGAGCTGTTTTTT,CASTPPSGGQKGTGELFF
.,TRBV7-2,16,TRBD1,TRBJ1-5,TGTGCCAGCAGCAAACTCGGGACAGGGGGCAGACAGCCCCAGCATTTT,CASSKLGTGGRQPQHF
once,TRBV29-1,19,.,TRBJ2-2,TGCAGCGTTGAAGAACCATTGGGGGCTAGCGGTACACCGTCCGGGGAGCTGTTTTTT,CSVEEPLGASGTPSGELFF
.,TRBV7-9,13,.,TRBJ2-1,TGTGCCAGCAGCCCCAGACAGAACAATGAGCAGTTCTTC,CASSPRQNNEQFF
.,TRBV9,18,TRBD2,TRBJ2-3,TGTGCCAGCAGCGTAGACGAGGTAGCGGGGGGGAGCACAGATACGCAGTATTTT,CASSVDEVAGGSTDTQYF
.,TRBV29-1,14,TRBD1,TRBJ1-6,TGCAGCGTAAGAACAGGGGTTAACGATTCACCCCTCCACTTT,CSVRTGVNDSPLHF
.,TRBV6-5,13,TRBD1,TRBJ1-1,TGTGCCAGCAGTACAGGGGGGAGGACTGAAGCTTTCTTT,CASSTGGRTEAFF
.,TRBV29-1,14,.,TRBJ1-2,TGCAGCGCCAAAGGGGTGCTCTCGAACTATGGCTACACCTTC,CSAKGVLSNYGYTF
.,TRBV23-1,14,TRBD2,TRBJ2-1,TGCGCCAATACGACTAGCGGCAACCACAATGAGCAGTTCTTC,CANTTSGNHNEQFF
.,TRBV3-1/TRBV3-2,13,.,TRBJ1-1,TGTGCCAGCAGCCCCCACATCAACACTGAAGCTTTCTTT,CASSPHINTEAFF
.,TRBV19,14,TRBD1,TRBJ2-1,TGTGCCAGTAATGATAGGGGGCCCTACAATGAGCAGTTCTTC,CASNDRGPYNEQFF
once,TRBV28,21,TRBD2,TRBJ2-5,TGTGCCAGCAGTTTAGCTCCGGGACTAGCGGGGGGACCGGTCCTCCAAGAGACCCAGTACTTC,CASSLAPGLAGGPVLQETQYF
.,TRBV29-1,13,.,TRBJ2-7,TGCAGCGTAGAGATGCGGGGTGACCACGAGCAGTACTTC,CSVEMRGDHEQYF
.,TRBV9,16,TRBD1,TRBJ1-5,TGTGCCAGCAGCGAGGGGGCGAGGGCGGGGAATCAGCCCCAGCATTTT,CASSEGARAGNQPQHF
.,TRBV5-1,15,TRBD1,TRBJ1-4,TGCGCCAGCAGGATAACAGGGGCCGAGAATGAAAAACTGTTTTTT,CASRITGAENEKLFF
once,TRBV9,15,.,TRBJ2-2,TGTGCCAGCAGCGGTGCAGGGGCTCGGACCGGGGAGCTGTTTTTT,CASSGAGARTGELFF
.,TRBV9,15,TRBD1,TRBJ1-4,TGTGCCAGCAGCGTCACAGGGGCAACTAATGAAAAACTGTTTTTT,CASSVTGATNEKLFF
.,TRBV29-1,13,.,TRBJ2-7,TGCAGCGTTGGTCGCCGCCGAGACTACGAGCAGTACTTC,CSVGRRRDYEQYF
.,TRBV5-6,14,TRBD1,TRBJ2-7,TGTGCCAGCAGCTTCGGGACAGCCAACTACGAGCAGTACTTC,CASSFGTANYEQYF
.,TRBV19,12,.,TRBJ2-7,TGTGCCAGTAGTATGTTAGGGGATGAGCAGTACTTC,CASSMLGDEQYF
.,TRBV14,14,TRBD1,TRBJ2-7,TGTGCCAGCAGCCGGGGACAGGGACCCTACGAGCAGTACTTC,CASSRGQGPYEQYF
.,TRBV7-2,16,TRBD1,TRBJ2-5,TGTGCCAGCAGCCCTACCCTGACAGGGGGCAGAGAGACCCAGTACTTC,CASSPTLTGGRETQYF
.,TRBV14,11,TRBD1,TRBJ2-7,TGTGCCAGCGGGACAGGCTACGAGCAGTACTTC,CASGTGYEQYF
.,TRBV2,14,TRBD1,TRBJ1-5,TGTGCCAGCAGGGGACAGGGGGCAGGGCAGCCCCAGCATTTT,CASRGQGAGQPQHF
.,TRBV7-9,12,.,TRBJ1-4,TGTGCCAGCACGGGGGAGAGTGAAAAACTGTTTTTT,CASTGESEKLFF
.,TRBV2,15,.,TRBJ1-4,TGTGCCAGCAGTTCAGTTCTGGCAACTAATGAAAAACTGTTTTTT,CASSSVLATNEKLFF
few,TRBV10-3,15,.,TRBJ1-5,TGTGCCATCAGTGTCGATGGACTTACCGATCAGCCCCAGCATTTT,CAISVDGLTDQPQHF
.,TRBV5-4,16,TRBD1,TRBJ1-1,TGTGCCAGCAGCACTCGACAGGGGGCGCGGGTCACTGAAGCTTTCTTT,CASSTRQGARVTEAFF